A selection of T cell receptor beta chains follows, all from one sample in a study of post-analysis software for immune sequencing data. TCRdb itself ran the PCR reads through MiXCR, one entry per CDR3 protein. Of about 160,000 distinct CDR3 sequences in the sample, 36% are singletons; the top ten hold under 30%. The sequenced sample was blood, obtained after autologous hematopoietic stem cell transplantation. The receptors stem from a girl aged 5-17 years with multiple sclerosis. Each CDR3 is given with its conserved first and last residue. The D gene is left open where the match is weak. Rows give clone size only sometimes, using once, few, many, or a class for an expanded clone.

size,J,V,D,DNA,CDR3
few,TRBJ2-3,TRBV7-2,TRBD2,TGTGCCAGCAGCCCTCGGACTAGCGGGGCCTCCGATACGCAGTATTTT,CASSPRTSGASDTQYF
-,TRBJ1-2,TRBV5-1,TRBD1,TGCGCCAGCAACCCGACGACAGGGGTTGGCTATGGCTACACCTTC,CASNPTTGVGYGYTF
-,TRBJ2-1,TRBV7-2,-,TGTGCCAGCAGCTTAAGTCTCGGGGGCAGGGATGAGCAGTTCTTC,CASSLSLGGRDEQFF
few,TRBJ2-7,TRBV13,-,TGTGCCAGCAGCTCCGGATGGAGGGGGCCCTACGAGCAGTACTTC,CASSSGWRGPYEQYF
-,TRBJ2-4,TRBV7-3,TRBD1,TGTGCCAGCAGCTCGGGACAGGGGGTGCAGTACTTC,CASSSGQGVQYF
-,TRBJ2-7,TRBV15,-,TGTGCCACCAGCACGTTTTCCGGGACCAGTGGCGAGCAGTACTTC,CATSTFSGTSGEQYF
-,TRBJ2-3,TRBV5-1,TRBD2,TGCGCCAGCAGCCCCACCGGGACTAGCGGTACGGAGAAGTCAGATACGCAGTATTTT,CASSPTGTSGTEKSDTQYF
-,TRBJ2-3,TRBV5-1,-,TGCGCCAGCAGCCAGGACGGCTCCTACACAGATACGCAGTATTTT,CASSQDGSYTDTQYF
-,TRBJ2-6,TRBV19,TRBD1,TGTGCCAGTAGTACGCTCGGGACAGCCTCTGGGGCCAACGTCCTGACTTTC,CASSTLGTASGANVLTF
-,TRBJ2-7,TRBV20-1,-,TGCAGTGCTAAGCCCGGGACCCACTCCTACGAGCAGTACTTC,CSAKPGTHSYEQYF
many,TRBJ2-1,TRBV29-1,-,TGCAGCGTTGAACAACGGACAGCCAATGAGCAGTTCTTC,CSVEQRTANEQFF
many,TRBJ2-1,TRBV5-5,-,TGTGCCAGCAGCTTGAGCGGCAATGAGCAGTTCTTC,CASSLSGNEQFF
-,TRBJ2-1,TRBV11-3,TRBD1,TGTGCCAGCAGCAATCAGCCGGGACAGGTCTTCTTGGGGTACCTCAATGAGCAGTTCTTC,CASSNQPGQVFLGYLNEQFF
few,TRBJ2-7,TRBV24-1,TRBD1,TGTGCCACCAGGGAAGTTTGGGACAGGCCTTTCAACGAGCAGTACTTC,CATREVWDRPFNEQYF
-,TRBJ2-5,TRBV7-2,TRBD2,TGTGCCTGCGCGGGAGGGCGCCTAACCCAGTACTTC,CACAGGRLTQYF